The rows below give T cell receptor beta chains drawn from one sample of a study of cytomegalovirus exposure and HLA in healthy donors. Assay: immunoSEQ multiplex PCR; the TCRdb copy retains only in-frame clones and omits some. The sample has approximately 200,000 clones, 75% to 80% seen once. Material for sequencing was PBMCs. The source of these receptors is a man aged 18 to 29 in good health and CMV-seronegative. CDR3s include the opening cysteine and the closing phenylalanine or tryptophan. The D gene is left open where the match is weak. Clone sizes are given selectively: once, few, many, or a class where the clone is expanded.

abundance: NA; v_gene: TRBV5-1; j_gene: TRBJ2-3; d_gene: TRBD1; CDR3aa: CASSPRQGHTDTQYF; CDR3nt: TGCGCCAGCAGCCCTAGACAGGGACACACAGATACGCAGTATTTT
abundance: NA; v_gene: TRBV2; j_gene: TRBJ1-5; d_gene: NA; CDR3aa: CASRLGSGGQPQHF; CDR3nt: TGTGCCAGCAGGTTAGGGTCCGGAGGTCAGCCCCAGCATTTT
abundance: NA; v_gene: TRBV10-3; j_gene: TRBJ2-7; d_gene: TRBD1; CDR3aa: CATTGTGYEQYF; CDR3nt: TGTGCCACCACCGGGACAGGCTACGAGCAGTACTTC
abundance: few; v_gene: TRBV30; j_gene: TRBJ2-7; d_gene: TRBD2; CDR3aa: CAWSVLGRSTSGMSYEQYF; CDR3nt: TGTGCCTGGAGTGTACTCGGCCGATCAACTAGCGGGATGTCCTACGAGCAGTACTTC
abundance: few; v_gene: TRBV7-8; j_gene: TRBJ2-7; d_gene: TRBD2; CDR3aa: CASSLTGTSGNYEQYF; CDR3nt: TGTGCCAGCAGCTTAACCGGGACTAGCGGGAACTACGAGCAGTACTTC
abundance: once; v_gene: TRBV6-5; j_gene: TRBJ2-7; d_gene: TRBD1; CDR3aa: CASSYSSRDRTYEQYF; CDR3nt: TGTGCCAGCAGTTACTCCTCCCGGGACAGGACTTACGAGCAGTACTTC
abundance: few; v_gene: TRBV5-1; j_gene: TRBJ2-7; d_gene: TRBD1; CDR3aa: CASSLGLLQGAGEQYF; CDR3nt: TGCGCCAGCAGCTTGGGGTTACTCCAGGGGGCAGGCGAGCAGTACTTC
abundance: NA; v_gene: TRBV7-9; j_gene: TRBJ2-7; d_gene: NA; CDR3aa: CASSLARAPYEQYF; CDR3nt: TGTGCCAGCAGCTTAGCGAGAGCCCCCTACGAGCAGTACTTC
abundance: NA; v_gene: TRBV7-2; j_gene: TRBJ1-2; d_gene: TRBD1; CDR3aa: CASSRTGVTYGYTF; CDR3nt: TGTGCCAGCAGCCGGACAGGGGTTACCTATGGCTACACCTTC
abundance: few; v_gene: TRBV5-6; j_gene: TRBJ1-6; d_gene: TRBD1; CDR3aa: CASSPRGQGFSPLHF; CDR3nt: TGTGCCAGCAGCCCGCGGGGACAGGGGTTTTCACCCCTCCACTTT
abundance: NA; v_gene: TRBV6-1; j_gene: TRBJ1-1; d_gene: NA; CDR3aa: CASSEGAWRNNTEAFF; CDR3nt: TGTGCCAGCAGTGAAGGAGCTTGGAGAAATAACACTGAAGCTTTCTTT
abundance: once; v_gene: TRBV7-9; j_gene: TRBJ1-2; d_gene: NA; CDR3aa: CASSPGQPYGYTF; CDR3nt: TGTGCCAGCAGTCCCGGACAGCCCTATGGCTACACCTTC
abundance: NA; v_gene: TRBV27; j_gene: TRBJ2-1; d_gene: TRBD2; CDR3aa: CASSLFPGLAGGNSYNEQFF; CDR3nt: TGTGCCAGCAGTTTATTCCCGGGACTAGCGGGGGGTAACTCCTACAATGAGCAGTTCTTC
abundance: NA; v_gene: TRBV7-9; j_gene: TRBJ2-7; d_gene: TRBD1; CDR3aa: CASSLLQGIIYEQYF; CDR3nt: TGTGCCAGCAGCTTATTACAGGGGATTATCTACGAGCAGTACTTC
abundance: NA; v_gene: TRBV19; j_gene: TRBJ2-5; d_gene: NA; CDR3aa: CASSILPPPETQYF; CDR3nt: TGTGCCAGTAGTATACTTCCCCCCCCAGAGACCCAGTACTTC
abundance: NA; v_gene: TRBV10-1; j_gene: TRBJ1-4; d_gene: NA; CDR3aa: CASSRGRTPRHEKLFF; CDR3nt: TGCGCCAGCAGCCGGGGGAGGACCCCCCGACACGAAAAACTGTTTTTT
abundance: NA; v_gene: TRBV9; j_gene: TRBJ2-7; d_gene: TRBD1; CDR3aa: CASSVGTGGTYEQYF; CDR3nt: TGTGCCAGCAGCGTAGGGACAGGCGGTACCTACGAGCAGTACTTC